This is a list of T cell receptor beta chains from one sample in a study of PD-1 and CTLA-4 blockade in melanoma. Libraries were prepared by immunoSEQ multiplex PCR; TCRdb keeps only in-frame clonotypes and omits some of them. The sample includes around 29,000 clones, about 89% of them seen just once. The input for sequencing was CD8+ T cells from peripheral blood, taken before anti-PD-1 treatment. These receptor sequences come from a human donor with melanoma. Both conserved end residues are part of each CDR3. D genes are given only for firm matches. Only some rows state a clone size, as once, few, many or a class for expanded clones.

abundance	v_gene	j_gene	d_gene	CDR3nt	CDR3aa
once	TRBV2	TRBJ1-2	NA	TGTGCCAGCAGTGGGTCGGACAGAGACTATGGCTACACCTTC	CASSGSDRDYGYTF
NA	TRBV5-1	TRBJ2-2	TRBD2	TGCGCCAGCTCACACCTACTAGCGGGAGGGTCCAACACCGGGGAGCTGTTTTTT	CASSHLLAGGSNTGELFF
NA	TRBV2	TRBJ2-7	NA	TGTGCCAGTCTCCAGGGAGGCGAGCAGTACTTC	CASLQGGEQYF
NA	TRBV4-1	TRBJ2-7	NA	TGCGCCAGCAGCCAAGAACAGGGAGCAGGCGAGCAGTACTTC	CASSQEQGAGEQYF
NA	TRBV3-1/TRBV3-2	TRBJ1-1	NA	TGTGCCAGCAGCCAAGAACAAGGAACCGTCTTCGGCACTGAAGCTTTCTTT	CASSQEQGTVFGTEAFF
NA	TRBV6-5	TRBJ1-1	NA	TGTGCCAGCAGTCCTATCCAGGGGAACACTGAAGCTTTCTTT	CASSPIQGNTEAFF
NA	TRBV5-1	TRBJ2-1	NA	TGCGCCAGCAGCTTGGCGGGCAGGATTTACAATGAGCAGTTCTTC	CASSLAGRIYNEQFF
once	TRBV3-1/TRBV3-2	TRBJ2-1	NA	TGTGCCAGCAGCCCTCCCTCTGGGGCGGGGAATGAGCAGTTCTTC	CASSPPSGAGNEQFF
once	TRBV5-1	TRBJ2-7	TRBD2	TGCGCCAGCAGCATGACTAGCGGGTCCTACGAGCAGTACTTC	CASSMTSGSYEQYF
NA	TRBV5-5	TRBJ1-1	NA	TGTGCCAGCAGCTCATATGGGGACACTGAAGCTTTCTTT	CASSSYGDTEAFF
few	TRBV30	TRBJ2-7	NA	TGTGCCTGGAGTATCCTTCCGGGCTCCGACGAGCAGTACTTC	CAWSILPGSDEQYF
NA	TRBV19	TRBJ2-2	TRBD2	TGTGCCAGTAGTATACCCCCTGTAGCGGGGATGGCGGAGCTGTTTTTT	CASSIPPVAGMAELFF
once	TRBV9	TRBJ2-5	TRBD2	TGTGCCAGCAGCGAACACGGGGGGGCAGGAGAGACCCAGTACTTC	CASSEHGGAGETQYF
NA	TRBV6-1	TRBJ1-1	NA	TGTGCCAGCAGTGACCCTGCGGGGAGAAACACTGAAGCTTTCTTT	CASSDPAGRNTEAFF
NA	TRBV28	TRBJ1-5	NA	TGTGCCAGCAGTTCCCAGGATTTTAGCAATCAGCCCCAGCATTTT	CASSSQDFSNQPQHF
NA	TRBV9	TRBJ1-4	NA	TGTGCCAGCAGCGTAGGCGGAGGGGATGAAAAACTGTTTTTT	CASSVGGGDEKLFF
NA	TRBV27	TRBJ2-1	NA	TGTGCCAGCAGTTCCCGACTCTCCACCCTCTACAATGAGCAGTTCTTC	CASSSRLSTLYNEQFF
NA	TRBV5-1	TRBJ2-2	NA	TGCGCCAGCAGCCTGAACACCGGGGAGCTGTTTTTT	CASSLNTGELFF
NA	TRBV7-2	TRBJ2-7	NA	TGTGCCAGCAGCTTCTGGAGAACCGGATACGAGCAGTACTTC	CASSFWRTGYEQYF
NA	TRBV10-2	TRBJ2-7	TRBD1	TGCGCCAGCAGTGAGGACAGGGGGTCCTACGAGCAGTACTTC	CASSEDRGSYEQYF
NA	TRBV27	TRBJ1-5	NA	TGTGCCAGCAGCTACAGCGTTGGCAATCAGCCCCAGCATTTT	CASSYSVGNQPQHF
NA	TRBV24-1	TRBJ2-7	NA	TGTGCCACCAGTCGTCGAGAAGGGGGAGAGCAGTACTTC	CATSRREGGEQYF
once	TRBV25-1	TRBJ1-2	NA	TGTGCCAGCAGTGAACTAAACTTGGGGGGCGCTGGGAACTATGGCTACACCTTC	CASSELNLGGAGNYGYTF
NA	TRBV5-8	TRBJ1-1	NA	TGTGCCAGCATCCTACACCAGAACACTGAAGCTTTCTTT	CASILHQNTEAFF
NA	TRBV28	TRBJ1-1	NA	TGTGCCAGCACGTGGGGCTCACTTAACACTGAAGCTTTCTTT	CASTWGSLNTEAFF